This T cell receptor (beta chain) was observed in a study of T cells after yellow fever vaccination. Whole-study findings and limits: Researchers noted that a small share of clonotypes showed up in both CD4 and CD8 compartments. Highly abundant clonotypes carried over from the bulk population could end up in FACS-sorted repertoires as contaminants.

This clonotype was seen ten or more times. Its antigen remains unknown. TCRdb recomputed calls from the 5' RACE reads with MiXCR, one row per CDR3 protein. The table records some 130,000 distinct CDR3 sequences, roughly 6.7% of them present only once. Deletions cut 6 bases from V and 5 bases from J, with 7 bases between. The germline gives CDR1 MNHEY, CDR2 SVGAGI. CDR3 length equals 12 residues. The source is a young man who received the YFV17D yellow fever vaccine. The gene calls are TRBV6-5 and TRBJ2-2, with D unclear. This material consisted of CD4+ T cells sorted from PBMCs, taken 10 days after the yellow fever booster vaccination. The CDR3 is CASRLDTGELFF. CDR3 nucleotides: TGTGCCAGCAGATTAGATACCGGGGAGCTGTTTTTT.